The 21 T cell receptor beta chains below were found in one sample sequenced in a study of OX40 agonist ivuxolimab in advanced cancers. Libraries were prepared by immunoSEQ multiplex PCR; TCRdb keeps only in-frame clonotypes and omits some of them. The sample contains over 45,000 clones, roughly 83% of which appear only once. Sequencing was performed on CD4+ or CD8+ T cells sorted from blood, taken in a trial of the OX40 agonist ivuxolimab. All receptors derive from an adult with an advanced solid tumor such as melanoma, head and neck, liver or kidney cancer.

The rearrangement links TRBV27 to TRBJ1-2; D is unresolved. Per the germline V gene, CDR1 is MNHEY and CDR2 is SMNVEV (reference sequence). V lost 3 bases and J 13 bases, leaving 15 bases between the germline ends. The CDR3 sequence is 12 residues long. The CDR3 DNA follows: TGTGCCAGCAGTTTTGCTTGCAAGCAACCCACCTTC. Its protein is CASSFACKQPTF.

The V and J genes are TRBV4-2 and TRBJ2-7; 12 bases line up with TRBD1. The length of the CDR3 is 16 residues. V lost 3 bases and J lost 4; bases outside the gene matches: 7. CDR1 and CDR2 from the germline V gene are LGHNA and YNFKEQ. CDR3 in DNA: TGTGCCAGCAGCCAGGGGACAGGGGGCCCCGTATACGAGCAGTACTTC. Translated, it gives CASSQGTGGPVYEQYF.

The V call is TRBV18, the J call TRBJ2-1; no definite D call. CDR1 is KGHSH and CDR2 is LQKENI in the germline V gene. V was pared by 2 bases and J by 6 bases, with 11 bases between. The CDR3 has 14 residues. DNA of the CDR3: TGTGCCAGCTCACCAGGTAGTTCTTCCAATGAGCAGTTCTTC. Translated, it gives CASSPGSSSNEQFF.

The sample holds a few counts of this clone. The chain has TRBV30 and TRBJ2-3, with a possible D match to TRBD1 (5 bases). The CDR3 has 13 amino acids. Trimming shortened V by 0 bases and J by 2 bases, and 6 bases separated the two germline ends. From germline, CDR1 is GTSNPN and CDR2 SVGIG (reference sequence). The CDR3 loop is CAWSVGVTDTQYF. As DNA, the CDR3 is TGTGCCTGGAGTGTAGGGGTCACAGATACGCAGTATTTT.

In nucleotides, the CDR3 is TGCGCCAGCAGCTTGGTAGGAGTCTACAATGAGCAGTTCTTC. Residues: CASSLVGVYNEQFF. This chain joins TRBV5-1 and TRBJ2-1, with unresolved D. Trimming took off 0 bases at V and 3 bases at J, with 7 bases between the two ends. The CDR3 is 14 residues long. In germline, CDR1 is SGHRS, CDR2 YFSETQ.

The chain is built from TRBV28 and TRBJ2-7; D gene ambiguous. Looked up from germline, CDR1 is MDHEN and CDR2 is SYDVKM. CDR3 size: 10 residues. V was cut by 4 bases and J by 11 bases, with 9 bases left in between. CDR3 residues: CASSSHNKYF. Written as DNA, the CDR3 is TGTGCCAGCAGTTCTCACAATAAGTACTTC.

The chain couples TRBV6-1 to TRBJ1-1; no definite D call. There are 14 residues in the CDR3. CDR1 and CDR2 from the germline V gene are MNHNS and SASEGT. The ends were cut back, 5 bases at V and 1 base at J, with 11 bases in the middle. The CDR3 sequence is CASSPRRGNTEAFF. CDR3 nucleotides: TGTGCCAGCAGTCCCCGACGCGGGAACACTGAAGCTTTCTTT.

The CDR3 spells CAWSPSGRETQYF. CDR3 nucleotides: TGTGCCTGGAGCCCTAGCGGGAGAGAGACCCAGTACTTC. The rearrangement links TRBV30 to TRBJ2-5; 10 bases are shared with TRBD2. The CDR3 extends over 13 amino acids. CDR1 and CDR2 from the germline V gene are GTSNPN and SVGIG (reference sequence). J was trimmed by 4 bases and V by 3 bases; bases with no gene match: 2.

V is TRBV7-9 and J is TRBJ1-2; D possibly corresponds to TRBD1 (6 bases). This CDR3 region has 15 residues. The germline gives CDR1 SEHNR, CDR2 FQNEAQ (reference sequence). Trimming removed 5 bases at V and 6 bases at J, with 19 bases between. This CDR3 reads CASSQLRGVEDGYTF. As DNA, the CDR3 is TGTGCCAGCAGCCAACTTAGGGGGGTCGAGGATGGCTACACCTTC.

This chain links TRBV2 with TRBJ1-1, with no clear D. Germline lookup yields CDR1 SNHLY and CDR2 FYNNEI. The CDR3 loop spans 15 amino acids. V was pared by 0 bases and J by 1 base, with 9 bases between. Here the CDR3 reads CASSEARHQNTEAFF. CDR3 DNA: TGTGCCAGCAGTGAAGCACGACACCAGAACACTGAAGCTTTCTTT.

The DNA of the CDR3 is TGTGCCAGTCTATACAGCGGGACAGGGAGGACCGGGGAGCTGTTTTTT. Residues: CASLYSGTGRTGELFF. V usage is TRBV19 and J usage is TRBJ2-2; 9 nucleotides align to TRBD1. Per germline, CDR1 LNHDA and CDR2 SQIVND (reference sequence). The V and J ends lost 8 bases and 5 bases, in that order; junction bases with no gene match: 12. The CDR3 has 16 residues.

By frequency in the sample, this clone is medium-sized. The CDR3 DNA reads as TGTGCCAGCAGCCATTCGGGTGGTCGGGGGTGGTATGAAAAACTGTTTTTT. Its protein is CASSHSGGRGWYEKLFF. The chain joins TRBV28 to TRBJ1-4; D perhaps matches TRBD1 (5 bases). Trimming took 6 bases from V and 6 from J, leaving 23 bases between them. The germline gives CDR1 MDHEN, CDR2 SYDVKM. The CDR3 spans 17 residues. The full variable domain, in which reference TRBV28 and TRBJ1-4 provide the parts outside the CDR3, is DVKVTQSSRYLVKRTGEKVFLECVQDMDHENMFWYRQDPGLGLRLIYFSYDVKMKEKGDIPEGYSVSREKKERFSLILESASTNQTSMYLCASSHSGGRGWYEKLFFGSGTQLSVL.

The chain couples TRBV7-9 to TRBJ2-7; 7 bases map to TRBD2. The CDR3 spans 14 residues. The germline V gene encodes CDR1 SEHNR and CDR2 FQNEAQ (reference sequence). V lost 3 bases, J lost 3 bases, and 5 bases stayed unmatched. The CDR3 sequence is CASSLSGDLYEQYF. Written as DNA, the CDR3 is TGTGCCAGCAGCTTGAGCGGGGACCTCTACGAGCAGTACTTC.

This clone was counted once. The genes are TRBV30 and TRBJ2-6; perhaps TRBD2 as D (5 bases). Germline lookup yields CDR1 GTSNPN and CDR2 SVGIG (reference sequence). The CDR3 sequence is 15 residues long. V was cut by 0 bases and J by 3 bases, with 9 bases left in between. Written as DNA, the CDR3 is TGTGCCTGGAGTGTACCGGGATATGGGGCCAACGTCCTGACTTTC. Translation: CAWSVPGYGANVLTF.

The CDR3 loop reads CASSLALGGAGANVLTF. The DNA for the CDR3 is TGCGCCAGCAGCTTGGCTTTGGGGGGTGCTGGGGCCAACGTCCTGACTTTC. V gene TRBV5-1 combines with J gene TRBJ2-6, with D maybe TRBD2 (6 bases). Trimming removed 0 bases at V and 2 bases at J, with 12 bases between. The CDR3 covers 17 residues. Germline CDR1 and CDR2: SGHRS and YFSETQ.

The V call is TRBV25-1, the J call TRBJ2-3, with 7 nucleotides matching TRBD1. V lost 8 bases and J lost 3; bases outside the gene matches: 11. Germline V gives CDR1 MGHDK, CDR2 SYGVNS. This CDR3 spans 15 amino acids. CDR3 sequence reads: CASHPDRVGTDTQYF. CDR3 coding DNA: TGTGCCAGCCACCCAGACAGGGTAGGGACAGATACGCAGTATTTT.

The V and J genes are TRBV9 and TRBJ1-2, with TRBD1 as a possible D gene (5 bases). V dropped 0 bases and J dropped 4 bases, with 13 bases sitting between them. Germline V gene data show CDR1 as SGDLS and CDR2 as YYNGEE. There are 15 residues in the CDR3. Here the CDR3 reads CASSVGRVGFYGYTF. DNA for the CDR3: TGTGCCAGCAGCGTAGGCAGGGTTGGGTTCTATGGCTACACCTTC. The full variable domain, rest sourced from reference TRBV9 and TRBJ1-2, is DSGVTQTPKHLITATGQRVTLRCSPRSGDLSVYWYQQSLDQGLQFLIQYYNGEERAKGNILERFSAQQFPDLHSELNLSSLELGDSALYFCASSVGRVGFYGYTFGSGTRLTVV.

Here the CDR3 DNA reads TGTGCCAGCAGCGTAGAACTAGCGGGAGTGGCCGGGGAGCTGTTTTTT. Amino acids: CASSVELAGVAGELFF. This chain connects TRBV9 to TRBJ2-2; TRBD2 matches at 11 bases. Germline V gene lookup returns CDR1 SGDLS and CDR2 YYNGEE. CDR3 size: 16 residues. Losses at the gene ends were 0 bases for V and 6 bases for J; bases not matched to a gene: 4.

This clone occurred a few times. This chain uses TRBV11-3 with TRBJ2-5; D is possibly TRBD1 or TRBD2 (5 bases each). Germline CDR1 SGHNT, CDR2 YENEEA. This CDR3 contains 15 residues. V was cut by 5 bases and J by 5 bases, with 18 bases left in between. The DNA of the CDR3 is TGTGCCAGCAGCGGGCAAGATGGGGGAGTCGAGACCCAGTACTTC. Protein product: CASSGQDGGVETQYF.

The V and J genes are TRBV11-2 and TRBJ2-5; D perhaps matches TRBD1 (6 bases). Germline V gene lookup returns CDR1 SGHAT and CDR2 FQNNGV. The V end lost 5 bases, the J end lost 3 bases, and 16 bases lay between the germline ends. This CDR3 region has 15 residues. The CDR3 loop is CASSADWGQKETQYF. CDR3 bases: TGTGCCAGCAGCGCCGATTGGGGACAAAAAGAGACCCAGTACTTC.

The CDR3 is CASSEYRVVSGELFF. Written as DNA, the CDR3 is TGTGCCAGCAGTGAATACAGGGTGGTGTCCGGGGAGCTGTTTTTT. The chain recombines TRBV2 with TRBJ2-2; D might be TRBD1 (6 bases). The length of the CDR3 is 15 residues. The ends were cut back, 2 bases at V and 6 bases at J, with 13 bases in the middle. CDR1 is SNHLY, CDR2 FYNNEI, per germline.